The 16 T cell receptor beta chains in this list originate from one sample, sequenced in a study of cytotoxic CD8 clonotypes in ibrutinib-treated CLL. Profiling relied on immunoSEQ multiplex PCR, and the TCRdb table lists in-frame clones only, not all of them. This table has approximately 45,000 clones, approximately 65% appearing once. Material: PBMCs, obtained after 24 months of ibrutinib treatment. These receptors were collected from a human donor with chronic lymphocytic leukemia.

This clone was detected only a few times. J is TRBJ1-2 and V is TRBV2; D gene ambiguous. The CDR3 contains 13 residues. Per the germline V gene, CDR1 is SNHLY and CDR2 is FYNNEI. V gave up 4 bases and J gave up 7 bases, with 13 bases separating them. The CDR3 coding sequence is TGTGCCAGCAGTGCGAGCCCCGTACGTGGCTACACCTTC. Amino acids: CASSASPVRGYTF.

This chain uses TRBV7-3 with TRBJ1-3; 9 bases are shared with TRBD1. CDR1 is SGHTA, CDR2 FQGTGA, per germline. The CDR3 has 19 amino acids. With V trimmed by 1 base and J by 0 bases, 10 bases remained unmatched. CDR3 residues: CASSLIQGALLVSGNTIYF. The CDR3 DNA is TGTGCCAGCAGCTTAATACAGGGGGCTCTTCTGGTCTCTGGAAACACCATATATTTT.

The gene calls are TRBV19 and TRBJ1-1; D remains ambiguous. Trimming removed 1 base at V and 6 bases at J, with 9 bases between. The CDR3 consists of 13 residues. Per the germline V gene, CDR1 is LNHDA and CDR2 is SQIVND (reference sequence). The CDR3 here is CASSIGLGAEAFF. The CDR3 region has the DNA TGTGCCAGTAGTATAGGCCTTGGCGCTGAAGCTTTCTTT.

The chain carries TRBV5-4 and TRBJ1-6; D may be TRBD1 (5 bases). The V end lost 2 bases, the J end lost 7 bases, and 13 bases lay between the germline ends. The germline V gene encodes CDR1 SGHNT and CDR2 YYREEE (reference sequence). This CDR3 is 15 amino acids long. The CDR3 protein is CASSLTGRTNSPLHF. Here the CDR3 DNA reads TGTGCCAGCAGCTTAACGGGACGGACCAATTCACCCCTCCACTTT.

The chain is built from TRBV7-3 and TRBJ2-1; 9 bases agree with TRBD2. With V trimmed by 1 base and J by 10 bases, 2 bases remained unmatched. The germline CDR1 and CDR2 sequences are SGHTA and FQGTGA. The CDR3 loop spans 13 amino acids. In nucleotides, the CDR3 is TGTGCCAGCAGCTTAATTCTAGCGGGAGAGCAGTTCTTC. Encoded protein: CASSLILAGEQFF.

This clone was picked up a small number of times. In DNA form, the CDR3 reads TGTGCCAGCAGCGCCCAAGGGAATCAGCCCCAGCATTTT. It specifies CASSAQGNQPQHF. V and J are TRBV7-2 and TRBJ1-5; D is undetermined. Germline V gene sequence: CDR1 SGHTA, CDR2 FQGNSA. V lost 5 bases, J lost 4 bases, and 9 bases lay in between. This CDR3 comprises 13 residues.

V gene TRBV20-1 combines with J gene TRBJ2-1; D unresolved. This CDR3 has 11 residues. Trimming removed 1 base from V and 9 bases from J, with 7 bases in between. Germline values: CDR1 DFQATT, CDR2 SNEGSKA (reference sequence). The CDR3 region is CSARVPGEQFF. CDR3 in DNA: TGCAGTGCTAGAGTCCCCGGTGAGCAGTTCTTC.

The chain couples TRBV5-4 to TRBJ1-1; D is ambiguous. This CDR3 is 12 amino acids long. Looked up from germline, CDR1 is SGHNT and CDR2 is YYREEE (reference sequence). The V gene lost 2 bases and the J gene lost 0 bases, with 2 bases spanning the gap. The CDR3 coding sequence is TGTGCCAGCAGCTTATTGAACACTGAAGCTTTCTTT. It codes for CASSLLNTEAFF. The whole variable domain, filled in from reference TRBV5-4 and TRBJ1-1, reads ETGVTQSPTHLIKTRGQQVTLRCSSQSGHNTVSWYQQALGQGPQFIFQYYREEENGRGNFPPRFSGLQFPNYSSELNVNALELDDSALYLCASSLLNTEAFFGQGTRLTVV.

The chain joins TRBV25-1 to TRBJ2-5; TRBD2 matches at 7 bases. V lost 2 bases and J lost 0; bases outside the gene matches: 3. This CDR3 is built from 15 residues. Germline V gene lookup returns CDR1 MGHDK and CDR2 SYGVNS. The CDR3 sequence is CASSELGGNQETQYF. The CDR3 bases are TGTGCCAGCAGTGAACTCGGGGGGAACCAAGAGACCCAGTACTTC.

The chain recombines TRBV10-3 with TRBJ2-5, with D possibly being TRBD1 (6 bases). Trimming left V 5 bases short and J 2 bases short, with 15 bases between. CDR3 size: 15 residues. The germline V gene has CDR1 ENHRY and CDR2 SYGVKD. DNA for the CDR3: TGTGCCATCAGTAAAACAGGGAATATACAAGAGACCCAGTACTTC. As protein: CAISKTGNIQETQYF.

This clone was observed a single time. The gene calls are TRBV28 and TRBJ1-1, with D possibly being TRBD1 (6 bases). CDR3 size: 16 residues. V lost 8 bases to trimming and J lost 5 bases, with 24 bases between them. Germline V gene lookup returns CDR1 MDHEN and CDR2 SYDVKM. The CDR3 region is CASVGEQGPWGTEAFF. CDR3 nucleotide sequence: TGTGCCAGCGTGGGCGAACAGGGCCCCTGGGGGACTGAAGCTTTCTTT.

The chain recombines TRBV6-5 with TRBJ1-1, with D perhaps matching TRBD1 (5 bases). This CDR3 contains 13 residues. The V end was cut by 0 bases, the J end by 10 bases, with 12 bases between. Germline values: CDR1 MNHEY, CDR2 SVGAGI. The DNA for the CDR3 is TGTGCCAGCAGTTACTCGATTTGGGGGGGAGCTTTCTTT. It specifies CASSYSIWGGAFF.

This clone has a single count. The genes are TRBV27 and TRBJ2-7, with 9 bases matching TRBD2. Trimming at V came to 5 bases and at J to 5 bases, leaving 10 bases not matched to a gene. The germline gives CDR1 MNHEY, CDR2 SMNVEV (reference sequence). The CDR3 covers 15 residues. CDR3 nucleotides: TGTGCCAGCAGTACCCGGGTAGCGGGAGCCAACGAGCAGTACTTC. Encoded protein: CASSTRVAGANEQYF.

This clone was detected once. One end of the junction does not line up with germline, which may come from a read error. The chain combines TRBV7-7 with TRBJ2-7; 7 bases fit TRBD1. The CDR3 has 15 amino acids. Germline CDR1 is SSHAT and CDR2 is FNYEAQ (reference sequence). For the CDR3, the DNA is TGTGCTAGCAGCTTAGCACGGGACAGCTCCTACGAGCAGTACTTC. This translates into CASSLARDSSYEQYF.

The chain combines TRBV5-5 with TRBJ2-7; no firm D call. The CDR3 is 13 amino acids. Trimming took off 3 bases at V and 2 bases at J, with 9 bases between the two ends. CDR1 and CDR2 (germline): SGHKS, YYEKEE (reference sequence). The CDR3 DNA reads TGTGCCAGCAGCTCCCTAGATACCTACGAGCAGTACTTC. Translated: CASSSLDTYEQYF. The whole variable domain, remainder taken from reference TRBV5-5 and TRBJ2-7, is DAGVTQSPTHLIKTRGQQVTLRCSPISGHKSVSWYQQVLGQGPQFIFQYYEKEERGRGNFPDRFSARQFPNYSSELNVNALLLGDSALYLCASSSLDTYEQYFGPGTRLTVT.

This clone was seen more than once but under ten times. At one end, the junction sequence differs from germline, possibly due to a read error. The chain joins TRBV2 to TRBJ1-3; 7 bases align to TRBD1. Looked up from germline, CDR1 is SNHLY and CDR2 is FYNNEI. This CDR3 has 13 amino acids. The CDR3 nucleotides are TGTGCCAGCAGTCAACAGGGGTCCCCCTTGGTTGACTTT. Protein: CASSQQGSPLVDF.